This section outlines one T cell receptor beta chain sequence together with its context. Its antigen is as yet unknown. Germline V gene lookup returns CDR1 SGHTA and CDR2 FQGNSA. CDR3 length: 18 amino acids. The trim removed 5 bases at V and 7 bases at J, leaving 13 bases unmatched. The sorted regulatory T cells were CD4+, CD25-high and CD127-low, with genomic DNA sequenced. Generated by immunoSEQ multiplex PCR, the TCRdb table keeps only in-frame clones and is missing some. The sample contains some 28,000 clones, about 89% of which appear only once. The sample is drawn from a study of regulatory and conventional T cells in RAG deficiency. Study-wide results and caveats: Omenn CD25-high CD127-low cells may be activated cells, not true Tregs. Patient subsets had shorter CDR3s; Omenn Treg-Tconv overlap exceeded 90%.

These data were also filed under a second study, of regulatory T cells. That study reports: The primer mix had 52 TRBV and 13 TRBJ primers.

The rearrangement uses TRBV7-2 and TRBJ1-6; 11 bases are a match to TRBD1. This clonotype originated in a human donor in good health. Sequencing was performed on Tregs sorted from blood. The CDR3 protein is CASSLGQGARLVNSPLHF. DNA for the CDR3: TGTGCCAGCAGCCTTGGACAGGGGGCGAGATTGGTGAATTCACCCCTCCACTTT.